The present TCR beta chain was sequenced within a study of T cell changes during pregnancy in multiple sclerosis. Germline V CDR1 and CDR2: MNHNS, SASEGT. There are 13 residues in the CDR3. Between the trimmed V and J ends, which lost 6 bases and 6 bases, there was a span of 15 bases. Generated by immunoSEQ multiplex PCR, the TCRdb table keeps only in-frame clones and is missing some. The data contain around 100,000 clones, 85% to 95% of them singletons. This TCR derives from a female donor with multiple sclerosis, enrolled in a pregnancy study. The specimen was peripheral blood, collected before pregnancy. V usage is TRBV6-1 and J usage is TRBJ2-7; tentative D call: TRBD2 (6 bases). Here the CDR3 DNA reads TGTGCCAGCAGGGATGATTGGAGGGGCGAGCAGTACTTC. It encodes CASRDDWRGEQYF.